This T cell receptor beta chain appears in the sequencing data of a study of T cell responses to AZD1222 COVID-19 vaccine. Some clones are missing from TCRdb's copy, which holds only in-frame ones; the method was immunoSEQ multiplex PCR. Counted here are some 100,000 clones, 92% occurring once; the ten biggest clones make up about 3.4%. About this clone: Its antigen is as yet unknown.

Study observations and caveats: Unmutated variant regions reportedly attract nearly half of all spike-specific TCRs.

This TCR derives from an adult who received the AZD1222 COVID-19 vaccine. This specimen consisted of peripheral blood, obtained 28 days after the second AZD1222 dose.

The DNA of the CDR3 is TGTGCCCACAGGGGGGAAAACACCGGGGAGCTGTTTTTT. This sequence encodes CAHRGENTGELFF. The chain combines TRBV30 with TRBJ2-2; 8 bases match TRBD1. V was clipped by 8 bases and J by 2 bases; unmatched bases: 4. Germline CDR1 reads GTSNPN; CDR2 reads SVGIG (reference sequence). The CDR3 extends over 13 amino acids.